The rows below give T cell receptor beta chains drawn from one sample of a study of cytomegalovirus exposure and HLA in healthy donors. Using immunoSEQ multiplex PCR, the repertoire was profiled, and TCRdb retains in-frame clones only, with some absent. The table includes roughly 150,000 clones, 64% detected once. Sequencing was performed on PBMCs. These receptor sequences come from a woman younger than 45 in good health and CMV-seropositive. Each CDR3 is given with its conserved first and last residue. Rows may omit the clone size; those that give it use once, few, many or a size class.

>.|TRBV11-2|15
CASSSKQGAAETQYF
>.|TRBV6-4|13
CASSDKERFGYTF
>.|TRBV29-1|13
CSAAVGQGYEQYF
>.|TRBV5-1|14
CASSLTQGRNEQYF
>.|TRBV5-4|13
CASSPSYGGTQYF
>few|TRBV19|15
CASSMRRLPGETQYF
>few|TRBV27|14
CASTVLAGAGEQYF
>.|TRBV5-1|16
CASSFRASGSTDTQYF
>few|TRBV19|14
CASTPAGGNQPQHF
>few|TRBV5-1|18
CASSLTGGVPGRWEKLFF
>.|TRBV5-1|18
CASSLGLAGPPLTDTQYF
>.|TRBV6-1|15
CASSEGGQDHGELFF
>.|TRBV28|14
CASSLLGGNQPQHF
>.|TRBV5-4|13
CASSLEGTYEQYF
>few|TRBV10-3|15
CATREASGENSPLHF
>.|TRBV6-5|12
CASIGQGHEQYF
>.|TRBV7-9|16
CASSLGQGVVGETQYF
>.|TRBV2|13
CASKIRVNTEAFF
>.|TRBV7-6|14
CASSSWDRGSPLHF
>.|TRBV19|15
CASSPALAGDYEQYF
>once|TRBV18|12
CASSPSGGTAFF
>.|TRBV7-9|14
CARATENGANVLTF
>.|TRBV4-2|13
CASSQGGSYEQYF
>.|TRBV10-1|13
CASYIRDCYGYTF
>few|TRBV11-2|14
CASSLGFSGKTQYF
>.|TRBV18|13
CASSPQRGDEQYF
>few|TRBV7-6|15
CASSRSAAGPRGAFF
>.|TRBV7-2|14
CASSPWTGDNGYTF
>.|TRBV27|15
CASSLWRGMNTEAFF
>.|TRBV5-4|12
CAVGTGNQPQHF
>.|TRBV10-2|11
CASSGLYEQYF
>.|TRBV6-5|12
CATTTAGNTIYF
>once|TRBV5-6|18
CASSSPMGGGAGRVEQYF
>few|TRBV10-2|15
CASRGLAGVSNEQFF
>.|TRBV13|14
CASSLGLSDQPQHF
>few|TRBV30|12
CAWRTLHQPQHF
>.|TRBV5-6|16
CASSLQTGTGNSPLHF
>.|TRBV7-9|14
CASSSTGTASPQHF
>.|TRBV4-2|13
CASSQGPEETQYF
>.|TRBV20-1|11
CSARDPRGYTF
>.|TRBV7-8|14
CASSLRLATDGYTF
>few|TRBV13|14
CASSLWAQLSEQFF
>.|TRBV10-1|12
CASSGLSGEQYF
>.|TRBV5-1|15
CASSLGGQGNYEQYF
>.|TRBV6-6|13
CASIKTRGDGYTF
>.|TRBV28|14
CASSKGQGRSPLHF
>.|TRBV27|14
CASTKTGLRTEAFF
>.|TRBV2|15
CASSDGGRGLGTQYF
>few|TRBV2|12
CASSDRPFGGYF
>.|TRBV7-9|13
CASSSGQFSEQFF